This T cell receptor beta chain was recorded in a study of T cells in Graves' hyperthyroidism and ophthalmopathy. The TCR beta CDR3 regions underwent amplification using RNA transcripts as the source. HTBI primers were used for first-round RT-PCR of the TCR CDR3. TCRdb analysed the multiplex PCR reads with MiXCR anew, one entry per CDR3 protein. The data contain nearly 750,000 distinct CDR3 sequences, 30% to 40% of them singletons. The CDR3 is 14 residues long. Looked up from germline, CDR1 is SGHTA and CDR2 is FQGNSA. Trimming cost V 3 bases and J 2 bases, with 7 bases left between them. The sample holds a few counts of this clonotype.

The origin of this receptor is a woman in her 40s with Graves' hyperthyroidism. The chain has TRBV7-2 and TRBJ1-4; D might be TRBD1 (5 bases). The sample was blood. DNA of the CDR3: TGTGCCAGCAGCTTTAGGGGTACTAATGAAAAACTGTTTTTT. Translation gives CASSFRGTNEKLFF.